The 2 T cell receptor beta chains presented below share a single source sample, sequenced in a study of T cells after yellow fever vaccination. TCRdb processed the 5' RACE reads anew with MiXCR; each CDR3 protein has one entry. Here the sample spans approximately 120,000 distinct CDR3 sequences, 6.5% to 8% being singletons. The source was CD4+ T cells sorted from PBMCs, collected 10 days after the first yellow fever vaccination. Receptor source: a man between 18 and 29 years old who received the YFV17D yellow fever vaccine.

The sample holds many counts of this clonotype. The chain couples TRBV5-1 to TRBJ1-1; D gene unclear. V shed 4 bases and J shed 4 bases, with 14 bases lying between them. The germline V gene encodes CDR1 SGHRS and CDR2 YFSETQ. The CDR3 extends over 14 amino acids. The CDR3 is CASSPTDVRTEAFF. The CDR3 DNA follows: TGCGCCAGCAGCCCGACCGACGTCCGCACTGAAGCTTTCTTT.

Ten or more counts support this clonotype. V gene TRBV5-4 combines with J gene TRBJ2-1; D possibly corresponds to TRBD2 (6 bases). Germline CDR1 is SGHNT and CDR2 is YYREEE (reference sequence). The CDR3 is 15 amino acids. The ends were cut back, 2 bases at V and 5 bases at J, with 14 bases in the middle. The CDR3 DNA reads as TGTGCCAGCAGCTTCTCCGGGGGAAGGGACAATGAGCAGTTCTTC. As protein: CASSFSGGRDNEQFF.